This entry lists 27 T cell receptor beta chains sequenced from one sample in a study of cytomegalovirus exposure and HLA in healthy donors. The table came from immunoSEQ multiplex PCR; TCRdb's copy has only in-frame clones and leaves some out. In the table there are fewer than 250,000 clones, around 87% of which are singletons. Material for sequencing was PBMCs. All receptors come from a young man in good health and CMV-seronegative.

This clone was seen once. The chain carries TRBV6-5 and TRBJ2-2, with TRBD1 identical over 8 bases. V was pared by 3 bases and J by 7 bases, with 7 bases of the junction left unmatched. The CDR3 spans 15 residues. In germline, CDR1 is MNHEY, CDR2 SVGAGI. In DNA form, the CDR3 reads TGTGCCAGCAGTTATTGGGACAGGCGAAACGGGGAGCTGTTTTTT. It encodes CASSYWDRRNGELFF.

This clone was picked up a small number of times. The chain couples TRBV5-1 to TRBJ2-7; 9 nucleotides match TRBD1. Germline V gene data show CDR1 as SGHRS and CDR2 as YFSETQ. This CDR3 contains 14 residues. V dropped 4 bases and J dropped 5; count of bases not matched to a gene: 7. This chain's CDR3 is CASSKGQGMDEQYF. CDR3 nucleotide sequence: TGCGCCAGCAGCAAGGGACAGGGAATGGACGAGCAGTACTTC.

The CDR3 here is CASSFLAHSTDTQYF. The CDR3 DNA is TGCGCCAGCAGCTTTCTGGCTCATAGCACAGATACGCAGTATTTT. This chain links TRBV5-1 with TRBJ2-3; D unresolved. V dropped 2 bases and J dropped 0 bases, with 10 bases sitting between them. The CDR3 covers 15 residues. The V gene's germline CDR1 is SGHRS and CDR2 YFSETQ.

This chain joins TRBV10-1 and TRBJ2-5, with D possibly TRBD1 on 5 matching bases. The germline V gene encodes CDR1 WNHNN and CDR2 SYGVQD (reference sequence). The CDR3 is made up of 14 amino acids. V shed 3 bases and J shed 3 bases, with 11 bases lying between them. The CDR3: CASSDPTREETQYF. In nucleotides, the CDR3 is TGCGCCAGCAGTGACCCAACCAGGGAAGAGACCCAGTACTTC.

V and J are TRBV7-6 and TRBJ2-3; the D is unclear. Trimming left V 1 base short and J 2 bases short, with 13 bases between. The germline CDR1 and CDR2 sequences are SGHVS and FNYEAQ. There are 16 residues in the CDR3. The CDR3 coding sequence is TGTGCCAGCAGCTTAGTTGGCAGGCAGTACACAGATACGCAGTATTTT. Translated, it gives CASSLVGRQYTDTQYF.

V usage is TRBV4-3 and J usage is TRBJ2-3; TRBD2 agrees at 13 bases. The CDR3 sequence is 15 residues long. With 0 bases clipped from V and 6 bases from J, the junction kept 0 bases outside the gene matches. From germline, CDR1 is LGHNA and CDR2 YSLEER. CDR3 DNA: TGCGCCAGCAGCCAAGAACTAGCGGGAGGGGATACGCAGTATTTT. Protein sequence: CASSQELAGGDTQYF.

The gene calls are TRBV4-3 and TRBJ2-3; D perhaps matches TRBD1 (5 bases). Deletions cut 5 bases from V and 0 bases from J, with 15 bases between. The CDR3 covers 16 residues. Germline V gene lookup returns CDR1 LGHNA and CDR2 YSLEER. The CDR3 is CASSSRQNPSTDTQYF. The CDR3 bases are TGCGCCAGCAGCTCCCGACAGAATCCTAGCACAGATACGCAGTATTTT.

The J gene is TRBJ2-3, the V gene TRBV4-3, with D possibly being TRBD1 (6 bases). Trimming left V 5 bases short and J 3 bases short, with 12 bases between. The CDR3 has 14 amino acids. Germline CDR1 LGHNA, CDR2 YSLEER. The CDR3 loop reads CASSIRTETDTQYF. The CDR3 DNA reads as TGCGCCAGCAGCATAAGGACAGAGACAGATACGCAGTATTTT.

This rearrangement joins TRBV18 to TRBJ1-5; 10 positions match TRBD1. CDR3 length: 16 amino acids. CDR1 and CDR2 from the germline V gene are KGHSH and LQKENI. V was pared by 3 bases and J by 4 bases, with 6 bases of the junction left unmatched. The CDR3 DNA follows: TGTGCCAGCTCACCTACAGGGACAGGGGTAAATCAGCCCCAGCATTTT. Translation: CASSPTGTGVNQPQHF.

The rearrangement uses TRBV6-6 and TRBJ1-2; D perhaps matches TRBD1 (5 bases). Germline CDR1 is MNHNY and CDR2 is SVGAGI (reference sequence). The CDR3 has 13 amino acids. V was cut by 9 bases and J by 6 bases, with 17 bases left in between. The CDR3 nucleotides read TGTGCCAGTCTACTGTCAGGGTCGGATGGCTACACCTTC. This gives the protein CASLLSGSDGYTF.

This clone was seen just once. This rearrangement joins TRBV5-7 to TRBJ1-4; the match to TRBD1 covers 7 bases. TRBV5-7 is sorted into the ORF group, with uncertain function. The CDR3 is made up of 17 amino acids. The V gene end was trimmed by 5 bases and the J gene end by 6 bases; junction bases not matched to a gene: 16. For the CDR3, the DNA is TGTGCCAGCAGTTCCTCACCCAGGGGACAGCCTCATGAAAAACTGTTTTTT. It is translated as CASSSSPRGQPHEKLFF.

The chain recombines TRBV9 with TRBJ2-3, with a tentative D call TRBD2 (6 bases). Germline V CDR1 and CDR2: SGDLS, YYNGEE. Trimming stripped 4 bases from V and 1 base from J, with 13 bases between. The CDR3 covers 15 residues. The CDR3 spells CASSTRGGGTDTQYF. DNA for the CDR3: TGTGCCAGCAGCACCCGGGGAGGAGGCACAGATACGCAGTATTTT.

This chain uses TRBV10-1 with TRBJ2-2; 9 nucleotides line up with TRBD2. This CDR3 is 17 amino acids long. CDR1 is WNHNN and CDR2 is SYGVQD in the germline V gene (reference sequence). V gave up 0 bases and J gave up 4 bases; unmatched junction bases: 6. The CDR3 loop is CASSESYSGGRTGELFF. CDR3 sequence (DNA): TGCGCCAGCAGTGAGTCGTATAGCGGGGGTCGCACCGGGGAGCTGTTTTTT.

This clone was detected only once. V is TRBV11-2 and J is TRBJ2-1, with 12 positions matching TRBD2. V was clipped by 5 bases and J by 8 bases; unmatched bases: 10. The CDR3 extends over 16 amino acids. Germline V gene sequence: CDR1 SGHAT, CDR2 FQNNGV. CDR3 protein: CASSQSRLAGVDEQFF. In DNA, the CDR3 is TGTGCCAGCAGCCAGTCCAGACTAGCGGGAGTGGATGAGCAGTTCTTC.

This sequence joins TRBV14 and TRBJ1-1, with a weak D call TRBD1 (5 bases). The CDR3 extends over 18 amino acids. Germline CDR1 and CDR2: SGHDN and FVKESK. Between the trimmed V and J ends, which lost 0 bases and 4 bases, there was a span of 21 bases. Here the CDR3 reads CASSQDNRDFRYPTEAFF. The CDR3, as DNA: TGTGCCAGCAGCCAAGATAACCGGGACTTCAGATATCCCACTGAAGCTTTCTTT.

The chain joins TRBV5-1 to TRBJ2-3; perhaps TRBD1 as D (6 bases). Germline V gene lookup returns CDR1 SGHRS and CDR2 YFSETQ. The V gene lost 3 bases and the J gene lost 4 bases, with 9 bases spanning the gap. The CDR3 sequence is 13 residues long. The CDR3 loop is CASSSQGPDTQYF. CDR3 sequence (DNA): TGCGCCAGCAGCTCGCAGGGGCCAGATACGCAGTATTTT.

The chain is built from TRBV5-6 and TRBJ2-2, with D possibly TRBD2 on 6 matching bases. The germline gives CDR1 SGHDT, CDR2 YYEEEE. The V end lost 5 bases, the J end lost 2 bases, and 16 bases lay between the germline ends. This CDR3 comprises 16 residues. Written as DNA, the CDR3 is TGTGCCAGCAGTGTCCCGGGAGCGGGTAACACCGGGGAGCTGTTTTTT. Protein: CASSVPGAGNTGELFF.

This chain links TRBV30 with TRBJ1-5, with D possibly being TRBD1 (6 bases). This CDR3 region has 13 residues. The germline gives CDR1 GTSNPN, CDR2 SVGIG (reference sequence). V dropped 4 bases and J dropped 6 bases, with 13 bases sitting between them. This chain's CDR3 is CAWNRGGGQPQHF. CDR3 nucleotide sequence: TGTGCCTGGAATCGGGGGGGCGGTCAGCCCCAGCATTTT.

The chain joins TRBV4-2 to TRBJ2-1, with 14 bases lining up with TRBD2. The CDR3 covers 15 residues. Germline CDR1 and CDR2: LGHNA and YNFKEQ. The V and J ends lost 4 bases and 7 bases, in that order; junction bases with no gene match: 3. The CDR3 loop reads CASSLGTSGGNEQFF. Written as DNA, the CDR3 is TGTGCCAGCAGCCTGGGGACTAGCGGGGGTAATGAGCAGTTCTTC.

The chain has TRBV4-1 and TRBJ1-2, with a tentative D call TRBD1 (6 bases). CDR3 length: 15 amino acids. Germline CDR1 MGHRA, CDR2 YSYEKL. V lost 1 base and J 5 bases, leaving 14 bases between the germline ends. CDR3 sequence: CASSQAGGRQYGYTF. Here the CDR3 DNA reads TGCGCCAGCAGCCAAGCGGGGGGGCGACAATATGGCTACACCTTC.

There are a few counts of this clone. The chain uses TRBV11-2 and TRBJ1-2; D is possibly TRBD1 (5 bases). The germline V and J ends were trimmed by 0 bases and 4 bases, with 12 bases remaining between them. Germline V gives CDR1 SGHAT, CDR2 FQNNGV. The CDR3 is 15 amino acids. In DNA form, the CDR3 reads TGTGCCAGCAGCTTAGAACTCGGGACTCTCTATGGCTACACCTTC. It encodes CASSLELGTLYGYTF.

The chain combines TRBV7-9 with TRBJ1-2; a weak D match, TRBD1 (5 bases). The germline V gene has CDR1 SEHNR and CDR2 FQNEAQ (reference sequence). The CDR3 length is 16 residues. V lost 5 bases to trimming and J lost 4 bases, with 20 bases between them. The CDR3 nucleotides are TGTGCCAGCAGCCTTTTTCCGGGACTCCTAACCTATGGCTACACCTTC. Amino acids: CASSLFPGLLTYGYTF.

The chain links TRBV5-1 to TRBJ1-1, with D perhaps TRBD1 (6 bases). Germline assignment: CDR1 SGHRS and CDR2 YFSETQ. The germline V and J ends were trimmed by 5 bases and 3 bases, with 11 bases remaining between them. CDR3 size: 13 residues. The CDR3 DNA reads TGCGCCAGCAGGTCTTCAGGGGACACTGAAGCTTTCTTT. Amino acids: CASRSSGDTEAFF.

The V call is TRBV5-4, the J call TRBJ2-5, with a tentative D call TRBD1 (5 bases). CDR1 is SGHNT and CDR2 is YYREEE in the germline V gene (reference sequence). Between the trimmed V and J ends, which lost 1 base and 4 bases, there was a span of 20 bases. This CDR3 region has 17 residues. CDR3 in amino acids: CASSLPLRGGGVETQYF. CDR3 coding DNA: TGTGCCAGCAGCTTGCCTCTAAGGGGCGGCGGAGTAGAGACCCAGTACTTC.

The V call is TRBV5-6, the J call TRBJ1-1; a possible D gene is TRBD1 (5 bases). This CDR3 has 18 residues. V lost 1 base and J lost 1, with 20 bases in between. Looked up from germline, CDR1 is SGHDT and CDR2 is YYEEEE. In nucleotides, the CDR3 is TGTGCCAGCAGCTTGTCGGGGCGGAGGGGAGGGCCGAACACTGAAGCTTTCTTT. Amino acids: CASSLSGRRGGPNTEAFF. Looking up the rest from reference TRBV5-6 and TRBJ1-1 gives the full variable domain: DAGVTQSPTHLIKTRGQQVTLRCSPKSGHDTVSWYQQALGQGPQFIFQYYEEEERQRGNFPDRFSGHQFPNYSSELNVNALLLGDSALYLCASSLSGRRGGPNTEAFFGQGTRLTVV.

This clone occurred once. The gene calls are TRBV7-9 and TRBJ1-5; tentative D call: TRBD1 (6 bases). This CDR3 is 14 amino acids long. Germline V gives CDR1 SEHNR, CDR2 FQNEAQ (reference sequence). V lost 5 bases, J lost 3 bases, and 11 bases lay in between. CDR3 residues: CASSQGSDNQPQHF. In nucleotides, the CDR3 is TGTGCCAGCAGCCAGGGGTCCGACAATCAGCCCCAGCATTTT.

This rearrangement joins TRBV4-1 to TRBJ1-1, with D perhaps matching TRBD1 (5 bases). Trimming shortened V by 0 bases and J by 4 bases, and 15 bases separated the two germline ends. There are 16 residues in the CDR3. CDR1 and CDR2 from the germline V gene are MGHRA and YSYEKL. CDR3 in DNA: TGCGCCAGCAGCCAAGATAGGGGCAGGACCCTCACTGAAGCTTTCTTT. It codes for CASSQDRGRTLTEAFF.